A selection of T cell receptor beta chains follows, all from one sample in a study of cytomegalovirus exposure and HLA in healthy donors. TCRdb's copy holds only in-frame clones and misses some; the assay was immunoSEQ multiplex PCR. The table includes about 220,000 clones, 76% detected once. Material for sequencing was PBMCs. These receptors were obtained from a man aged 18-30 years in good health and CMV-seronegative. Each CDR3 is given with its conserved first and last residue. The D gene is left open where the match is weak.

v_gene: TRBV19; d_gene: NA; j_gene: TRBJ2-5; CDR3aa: CASSIWSGKETQYF
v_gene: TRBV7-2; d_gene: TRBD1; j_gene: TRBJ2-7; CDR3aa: CASSLYRGHSYEQYF
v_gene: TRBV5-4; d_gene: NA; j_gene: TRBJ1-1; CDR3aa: CASSPSFGNTEAFF
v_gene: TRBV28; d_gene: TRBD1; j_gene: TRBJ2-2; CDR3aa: CASSQGQGAAGELFF
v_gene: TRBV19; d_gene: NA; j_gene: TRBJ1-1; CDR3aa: CASSRSVNTEAFF
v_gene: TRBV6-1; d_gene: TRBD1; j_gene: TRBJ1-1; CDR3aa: CASSWGQYPNTEAFF
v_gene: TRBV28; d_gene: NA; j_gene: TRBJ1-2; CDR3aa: CASIRGTNYGYTF
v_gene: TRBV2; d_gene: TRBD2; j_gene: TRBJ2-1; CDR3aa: CASSLALAGSYNEQFF
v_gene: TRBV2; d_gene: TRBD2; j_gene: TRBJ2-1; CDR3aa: CASSDRRRASGSDNEQFF
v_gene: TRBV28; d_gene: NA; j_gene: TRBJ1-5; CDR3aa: CATTQGGSNQPQHF
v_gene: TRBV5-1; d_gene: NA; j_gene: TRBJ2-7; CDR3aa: CASSPGLSYEQYF
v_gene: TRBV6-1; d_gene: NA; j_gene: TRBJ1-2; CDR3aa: CASSGGLGGYTF
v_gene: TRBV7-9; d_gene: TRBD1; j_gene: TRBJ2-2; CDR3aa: CASSLPDRGRVSGELFF
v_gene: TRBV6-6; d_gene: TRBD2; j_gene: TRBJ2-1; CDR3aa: CASRSAGSSYNEQFF
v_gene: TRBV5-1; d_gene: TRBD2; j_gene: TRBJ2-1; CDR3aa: CASSSPSAGGPLNEQFF
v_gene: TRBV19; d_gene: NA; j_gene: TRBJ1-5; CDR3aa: CASSIYSRELGQPQHF
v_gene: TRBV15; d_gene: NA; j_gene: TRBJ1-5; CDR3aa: CATSTEWGGNQPQHF
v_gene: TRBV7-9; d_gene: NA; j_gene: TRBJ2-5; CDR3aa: CASSYQGRETQYF